This TCR beta chain was identified during a study of PD-1 blockade in classical Hodgkin lymphoma. Looking at the study overall: The study gave patients nivolumab 3 mg/kg intravenously every 2 weeks. General study findings and limits: Diminished baseline TCR diversity has been reported in newly diagnosed patients relative to healthy donors. Lower baseline TCR diversity marked trial partial responders and progressors.

Germline trimming cut 5 bases from V and 8 bases from J; bases unmatched to any gene: 6. Germline-derived CDR1 and CDR2 are ENHRY and SYGVKD. The CDR3 is made up of 13 amino acids. As regards this clone: Antigen: not known.

As for time point: cycle 4 day 1 (C4D1), after 6 weeks of nivolumab. There was relapse after autologous stem cell transplantation in every patient, and there was variation in brentuximab vedotin exposure. The authors purified CD4+ T cells from thawed PBMCs by magnetic negative selection. Generated by immunoSEQ multiplex PCR, the TCRdb table keeps only in-frame clones and is missing some. Of roughly 30,000 clones listed, 65% to 80% are singletons. This receptor was identified in a human donor with classical Hodgkin lymphoma. Sequencing used CD4+ T cells from blood, obtained before the fourth cycle of nivolumab. The V and J genes are TRBV10-3 and TRBJ1-2, with 9 bases identical to TRBD1. CDR3 in amino acids: CAISRDREKGYTF. DNA of the CDR3: TGTGCCATCAGTCGGGACAGGGAGAAGGGCTACACCTTC.